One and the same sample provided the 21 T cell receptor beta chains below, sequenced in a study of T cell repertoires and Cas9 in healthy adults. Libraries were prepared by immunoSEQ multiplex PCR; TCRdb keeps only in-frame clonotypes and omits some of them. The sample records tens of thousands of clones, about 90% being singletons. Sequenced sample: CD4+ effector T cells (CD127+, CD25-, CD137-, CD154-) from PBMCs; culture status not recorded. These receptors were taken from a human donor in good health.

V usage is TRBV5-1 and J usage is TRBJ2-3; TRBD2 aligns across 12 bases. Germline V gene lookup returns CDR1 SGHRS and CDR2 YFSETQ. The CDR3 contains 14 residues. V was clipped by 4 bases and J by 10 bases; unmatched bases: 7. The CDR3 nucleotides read TGCGCCAGCAGCCCGACTAGCGGGAGTATCGCGCAGTATTTT. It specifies CASSPTSGSIAQYF. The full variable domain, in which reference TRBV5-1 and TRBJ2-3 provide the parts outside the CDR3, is KAGVTQTPRYLIKTRGQQVTLSCSPISGHRSVSWYQQTPGQGLQFLFEYFSETQRNKGNFPGRFSGRQFSNSRSEMNVSTLELGDSALYLCASSPTSGSIAQYFGPGTRLTVL.

The CDR3 DNA sequence: TGTGCCAGCAAATCGGGACAGGACTACAATGAGCAGTTCTTC. Protein: CASKSGQDYNEQFF. The chain employs TRBV6-6 and TRBJ2-1; 8 bases map to TRBD1. Germline V CDR1 and CDR2: MNHNY, SVGAGI (reference sequence). CDR3 size: 14 residues. V shed 7 bases, J shed 3 bases, and the junction held 5 bases outside the gene matches.

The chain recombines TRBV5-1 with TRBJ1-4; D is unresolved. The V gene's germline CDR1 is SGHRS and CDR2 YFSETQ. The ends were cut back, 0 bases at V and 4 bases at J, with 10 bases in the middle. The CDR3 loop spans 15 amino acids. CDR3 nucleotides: TGCGCCAGCAGCTTGGCGGCAGGACTTAATGAAAAACTGTTTTTT. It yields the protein CASSLAAGLNEKLFF.

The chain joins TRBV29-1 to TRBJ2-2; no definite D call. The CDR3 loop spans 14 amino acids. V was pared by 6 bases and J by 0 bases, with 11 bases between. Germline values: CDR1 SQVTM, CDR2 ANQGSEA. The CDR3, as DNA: TGCAGCGTAAAAAGCTTATCGAACACCGGGGAGCTGTTTTTT. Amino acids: CSVKSLSNTGELFF.

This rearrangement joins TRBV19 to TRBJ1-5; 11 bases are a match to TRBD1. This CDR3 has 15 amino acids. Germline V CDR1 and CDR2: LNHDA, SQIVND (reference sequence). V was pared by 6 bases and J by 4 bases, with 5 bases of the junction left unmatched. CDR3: CASRAGTGGNQPQHF. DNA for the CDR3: TGTGCCAGTAGGGCGGGGACAGGGGGTAATCAGCCCCAGCATTTT. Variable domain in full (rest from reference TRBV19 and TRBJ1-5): DGGITQSPKYLFRKEGQNVTLSCEQNLNHDAMYWYRQDPGQGLRLIYYSQIVNDFQKGDIAEGYSVSREKKESFPLTVTSAQKNPTAFYLCASRAGTGGNQPQHFGDGTRLSIL.

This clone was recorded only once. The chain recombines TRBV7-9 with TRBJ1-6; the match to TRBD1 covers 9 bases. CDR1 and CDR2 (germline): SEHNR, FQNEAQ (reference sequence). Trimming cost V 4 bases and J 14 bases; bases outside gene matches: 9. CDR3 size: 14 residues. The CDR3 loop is CASSYTQGARTLHF. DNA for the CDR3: TGTGCCAGCAGCTATACACAGGGGGCTCGGACCCTCCACTTT. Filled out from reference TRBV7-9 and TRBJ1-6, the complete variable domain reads DTGVSQNPRHKITKRGQNVTFRCDPISEHNRLYWYRQTLGQGPEFLTYFQNEAQLEKSRLLSDRFSAERPKGSFSTLEIQRTEQGDSAMYLCASSYTQGARTLHFGNGTRLTVT.

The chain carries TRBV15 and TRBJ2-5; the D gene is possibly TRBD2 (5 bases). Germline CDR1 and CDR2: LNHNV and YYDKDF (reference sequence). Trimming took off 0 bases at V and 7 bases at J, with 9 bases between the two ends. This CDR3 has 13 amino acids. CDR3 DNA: TGTGCCACCAGCAGAGATAGGGAGTCGACCCAGTACTTC. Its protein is CATSRDRESTQYF.

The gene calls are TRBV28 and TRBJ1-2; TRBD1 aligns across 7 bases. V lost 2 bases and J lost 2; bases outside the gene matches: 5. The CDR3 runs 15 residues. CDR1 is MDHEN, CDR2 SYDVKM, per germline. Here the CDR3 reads CASSLAGGPNYGYTF. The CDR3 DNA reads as TGTGCCAGCAGTTTAGCAGGGGGTCCCAACTATGGCTACACCTTC.

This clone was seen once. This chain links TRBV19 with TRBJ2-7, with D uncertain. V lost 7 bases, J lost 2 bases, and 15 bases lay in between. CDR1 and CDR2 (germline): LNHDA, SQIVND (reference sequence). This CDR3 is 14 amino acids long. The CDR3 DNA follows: TGTGCCAGTATCCCAAGGAGACTTACCTACGAGCAGTACTTC. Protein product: CASIPRRLTYEQYF.

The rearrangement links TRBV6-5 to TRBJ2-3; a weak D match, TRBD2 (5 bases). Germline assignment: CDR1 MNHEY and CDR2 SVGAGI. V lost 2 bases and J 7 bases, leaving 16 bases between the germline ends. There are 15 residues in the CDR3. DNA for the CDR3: TGTGCCAGCAGTTACGGCGGCCTAGCAGATTATACGCAGTATTTT. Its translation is CASSYGGLADYTQYF.

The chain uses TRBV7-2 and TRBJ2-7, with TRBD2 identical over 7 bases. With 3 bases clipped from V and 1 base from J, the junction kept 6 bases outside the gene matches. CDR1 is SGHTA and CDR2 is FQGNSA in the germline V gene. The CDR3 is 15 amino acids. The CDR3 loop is CASSFRSGGSYEQYF. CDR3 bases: TGTGCCAGCAGCTTTAGGTCGGGAGGTTCCTACGAGCAGTACTTC. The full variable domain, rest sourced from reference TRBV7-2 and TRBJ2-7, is GAGVSQSPSNKVTEKGKDVELRCDPISGHTALYWYRQSLGQGLEFLIYFQGNSAPDKSGLPSDRFSAERTGGSVSTLTIQRTQQEDSAVYLCASSFRSGGSYEQYFGPGTRLTVT.

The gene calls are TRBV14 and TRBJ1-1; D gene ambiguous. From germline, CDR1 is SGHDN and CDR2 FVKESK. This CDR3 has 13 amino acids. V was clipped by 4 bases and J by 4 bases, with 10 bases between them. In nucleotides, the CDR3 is TGTGCCAGCAGCCGAACGCGGGCCACTGAAGCTTTCTTT. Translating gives CASSRTRATEAFF.

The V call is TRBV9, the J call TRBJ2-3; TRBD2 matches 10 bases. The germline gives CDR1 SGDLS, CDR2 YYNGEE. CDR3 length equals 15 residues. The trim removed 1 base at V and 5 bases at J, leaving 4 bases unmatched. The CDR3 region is CASSVSGRAGDTQYF. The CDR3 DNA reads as TGTGCCAGCAGCGTAAGCGGGAGGGCCGGAGATACGCAGTATTTT.

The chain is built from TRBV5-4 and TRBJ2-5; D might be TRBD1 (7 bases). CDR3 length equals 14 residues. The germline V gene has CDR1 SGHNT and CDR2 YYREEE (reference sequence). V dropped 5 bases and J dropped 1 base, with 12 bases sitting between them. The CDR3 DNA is TGTGCCAGCAGTCGCGGGGACAGCCAAGAGACCCAGTACTTC. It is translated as CASSRGDSQETQYF.

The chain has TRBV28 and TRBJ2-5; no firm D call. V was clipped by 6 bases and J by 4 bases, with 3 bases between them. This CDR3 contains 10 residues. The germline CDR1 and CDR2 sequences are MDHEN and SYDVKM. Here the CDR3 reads CASSLETQYF. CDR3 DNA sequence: TGTGCCAGCAGCCTAGAGACCCAGTACTTC.

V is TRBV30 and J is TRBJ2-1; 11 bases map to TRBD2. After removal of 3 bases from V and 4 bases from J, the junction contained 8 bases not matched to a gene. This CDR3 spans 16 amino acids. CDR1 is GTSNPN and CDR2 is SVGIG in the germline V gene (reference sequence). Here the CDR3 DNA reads TGTGCCTGGAGGCGAACCGGGACTAGCGGATACAATGAGCAGTTCTTC. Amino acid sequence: CAWRRTGTSGYNEQFF. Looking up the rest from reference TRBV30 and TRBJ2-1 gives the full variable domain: SQTIHQWPATLVQPVGSPLSLECTVEGTSNPNLYWYRQAAGRGLQLLFYSVGIGQISSEVPQNLSASRPQDRQFILSSKKLLLSDSGFYLCAWRRTGTSGYNEQFFGPGTRLTVL.

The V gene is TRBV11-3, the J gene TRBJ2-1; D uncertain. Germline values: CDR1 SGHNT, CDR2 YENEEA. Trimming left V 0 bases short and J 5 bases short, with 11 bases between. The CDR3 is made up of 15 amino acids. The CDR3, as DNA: TGTGCCAGCAGCTTAGATCACGGGTGGGACAATGAGCAGTTCTTC. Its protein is CASSLDHGWDNEQFF.

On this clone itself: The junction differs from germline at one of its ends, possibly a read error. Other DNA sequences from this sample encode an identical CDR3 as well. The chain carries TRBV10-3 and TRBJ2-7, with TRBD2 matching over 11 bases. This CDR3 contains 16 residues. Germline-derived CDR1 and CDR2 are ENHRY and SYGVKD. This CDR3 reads CAISSLMTSGTYEQYF. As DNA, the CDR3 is TGTGCCATCAGCTCGCTTATGACTAGCGGGACGTACGAGCAGTACTTT.

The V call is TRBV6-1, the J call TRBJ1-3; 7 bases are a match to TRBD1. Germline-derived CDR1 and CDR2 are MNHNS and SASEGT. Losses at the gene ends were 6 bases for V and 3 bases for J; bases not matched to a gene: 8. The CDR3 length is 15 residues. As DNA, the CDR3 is TGTGCCAGCAGCCCCGACAGGGCTAATGGAAACACCATATATTTT. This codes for CASSPDRANGNTIYF.

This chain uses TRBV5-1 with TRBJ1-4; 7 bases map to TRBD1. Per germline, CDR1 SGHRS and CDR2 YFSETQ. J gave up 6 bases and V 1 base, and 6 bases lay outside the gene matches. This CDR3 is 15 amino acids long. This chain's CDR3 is CASSLRRGPDEKLFF. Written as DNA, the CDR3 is TGCGCCAGCAGCTTGCGGAGGGGGCCTGATGAAAAACTGTTTTTT.

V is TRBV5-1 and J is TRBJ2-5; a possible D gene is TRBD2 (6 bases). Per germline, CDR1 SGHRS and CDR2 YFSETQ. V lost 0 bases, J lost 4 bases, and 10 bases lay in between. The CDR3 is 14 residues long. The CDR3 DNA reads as TGCGCCAGCAGCTTGGTGGGGGGTCTAGAGACCCAGTACTTC. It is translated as CASSLVGGLETQYF.